Below are 22 T cell receptor beta chains sequenced from a single sample in a study of shared clonotypes between healthy human individuals. The repertoire was sequenced with immunoSEQ multiplex PCR; TCRdb's copy has only in-frame clones and lacks some. Of a few million clones listed, almost 96% were seen once; the top ten hold roughly 0.13%. Sequenced input: naive CD4+ T cells sorted from blood. Stated subset: CD45RA+ positively selected. All receptors derive from a man aged 18 to 29 in good health.

This clone was detected only once. The J gene is TRBJ1-6, the V gene TRBV9, with a possible D match to TRBD1 (6 bases). CDR3 size: 17 residues. Germline CDR1 and CDR2: SGDLS and YYNGEE. Trimming stripped 0 bases from V and 7 bases from J, with 17 bases between. The CDR3 nucleotides are TGTGCCAGCAGCGTAGCCTATCCGACAGGCGAAAATTCACCCCTCCACTTT. Protein product: CASSVAYPTGENSPLHF.

V and J are TRBV18 and TRBJ1-4; maybe TRBD1 (6 bases). With 6 bases removed from V and 1 base from J, the gap between germline ends came to 21 bases. CDR3 length: 18 amino acids. Per the germline V gene, CDR1 is KGHSH and CDR2 is LQKENI. The CDR3 loop reads CASSPRATGTQTNEKLFF. CDR3 sequence (DNA): TGTGCCAGCTCCCCCCGGGCGACAGGAACTCAAACTAATGAAAAACTGTTTTTT. Looking up the rest from reference TRBV18 and TRBJ1-4 gives the full variable domain: NAGVMQNPRHLVRRRGQEARLRCSPMKGHSHVYWYRQLPEEGLKFMVYLQKENIIDESGMPKERFSAEFPKEGPSILRIQQVVRGDSAAYFCASSPRATGTQTNEKLFFGSGTQLSVL.

This clone has just one count. This chain links TRBV12-5 with TRBJ1-6; D is uncertain. V was pared by 7 bases and J by 1 base, with 20 bases between. Germline V lookup: CDR1 LGHNT, CDR2 FRNRAP. The CDR3 is 18 residues long. The CDR3 reads CASAVTPSDSSYNSPLHF. The CDR3 DNA reads TGTGCTAGTGCCGTTACCCCCTCAGACTCATCCTATAATTCACCCCTCCACTTT.

The chain uses TRBV6-5 and TRBJ2-2; TRBD1 matches at 7 bases. The CDR3 consists of 16 residues. Germline V gene lookup returns CDR1 MNHEY and CDR2 SVGAGI. V shed 4 bases, J shed 4 bases, and the junction held 9 bases outside the gene matches. CDR3 DNA sequence: TGTGCCAGCAGTTCTCCGGGACAGTACCTCACCGGGGAGCTGTTTTTT. Amino acid sequence: CASSSPGQYLTGELFF.

Details on this clone: This sample includes further DNA sequences coding for the same CDR3. The chain joins TRBV5-4 to TRBJ2-3; D unclear. CDR3 length equals 15 residues. CDR1 and CDR2 (germline): SGHNT, YYREEE (reference sequence). Trimming left V 0 bases short and J 3 bases short, with 11 bases between. CDR3 amino acids: CASSLEGSSTDTQYF. The CDR3 bases are TGTGCCAGCAGCTTGGAGGGAAGCAGTACAGATACGCAGTATTTT.

In its sample, this clone was seen once. The chain recombines TRBV6-5 with TRBJ2-1; D tentatively fits TRBD1 or TRBD2 (5 bases each). The ends were cut back, 4 bases at V and 4 bases at J, with 14 bases in the middle. The CDR3 is 15 amino acids. Germline V gene sequence: CDR1 MNHEY, CDR2 SVGAGI. The CDR3 DNA is TGTGCCAGCAGTTTATGGGGGAGAACTTACAATGAGCAGTTCTTC. Translated, it gives CASSLWGRTYNEQFF.

V usage is TRBV14 and J usage is TRBJ2-1; D call uncertain. The CDR3 length is 14 residues. The germline V gene has CDR1 SGHDN and CDR2 FVKESK. V was shortened by 0 bases and J by 5 bases, with 8 bases between the two germline ends. The CDR3 loop is CASSQERLNNEQFF. The CDR3 region has the DNA TGTGCCAGCAGCCAAGAACGGCTAAACAATGAGCAGTTCTTC.

The chain couples TRBV19 to TRBJ2-1; D is ambiguous. V was trimmed by 7 bases and J by 0 bases, leaving 16 bases between them. The CDR3 is 16 amino acids. Germline V gene lookup returns CDR1 LNHDA and CDR2 SQIVND (reference sequence). The CDR3 region has the DNA TGTGCCAGTAATAATCTCGGACGCAGCTCCTACAATGAGCAGTTCTTC. It specifies CASNNLGRSSYNEQFF.

This chain links TRBV29-1 with TRBJ1-1; a weak D match, TRBD1 (6 bases). V lost 7 bases and J lost 1, with 22 bases in between. Germline-derived CDR1 and CDR2 are SQVTM and ANQGSEA. This CDR3 comprises 16 residues. CDR3 sequence reads: CSARGGKTDSNTEAFF. CDR3 nucleotides: TGCAGCGCCCGAGGGGGGAAGACGGACTCGAACACTGAAGCTTTCTTT.

This rearrangement joins TRBV5-8 to TRBJ2-2; D is possibly TRBD2 (7 bases). CDR1 is SGHTS, CDR2 YDEGEE, per germline. Trimming took off 1 base at V and 0 bases at J, with 10 bases between the two ends. The CDR3 loop spans 16 amino acids. CDR3 sequence: CASSLRGGTNTGELFF. The CDR3 coding sequence is TGTGCCAGCAGCTTGAGGGGGGGAACGAACACCGGGGAGCTGTTTTTT.

This chain connects TRBV10-2 to TRBJ2-5; no firm D call. There are 17 residues in the CDR3. The germline V gene has CDR1 WSHSY and CDR2 SAAADI. The V end lost 2 bases, the J end lost 5 bases, and 21 bases lay between the germline ends. CDR3: CASSEGNNVRSLETQYF. CDR3 nucleotide sequence: TGCGCCAGCAGTGAGGGAAACAACGTCCGGTCACTGGAGACCCAGTACTTC.

The gene calls are TRBV25-1 and TRBJ1-1; D not certain. Germline-derived CDR1 and CDR2 are MGHDK and SYGVNS. This CDR3 region has 10 residues. CDR3 nucleotide sequence: TGTGTGAACGGTAACACTGAAGCTTTCTTT. This translates into CVNGNTEAFF.

V is TRBV10-3 and J is TRBJ2-1; 11 positions match TRBD2. Germline assignment: CDR1 ENHRY and CDR2 SYGVKD. Trimming cost V 4 bases and J 7 bases; bases outside gene matches: 6. This CDR3 comprises 15 residues. The chain's CDR3 is CAISGKTSGINEQFF. Here the CDR3 DNA reads TGTGCCATCAGTGGCAAGACTAGCGGGATAAATGAGCAGTTCTTC.

This sequence joins TRBV21-1 and TRBJ2-7. TRBV21-1 is flagged as a pseudogene. The CDR3 is 16 residues long. This CDR3 reads CASSQRASGAGGEQYF. The CDR3 bases are TGTGCCAGCAGCCAACGTGCCAGCGGAGCTGGGGGCGAGCAGTACTTC.

J is TRBJ1-5 and V is TRBV2, with D maybe TRBD1 (6 bases). The length of the CDR3 is 14 residues. In germline, CDR1 is SNHLY, CDR2 FYNNEI. The ends were cut back, 6 bases at V and 8 bases at J, with 17 bases in the middle. CDR3 coding DNA: TGTGCCAGCAGCCGGAGGGGGGGCCCAGAGCCCCAGCATTTT. Protein product: CASSRRGGPEPQHF.

To note about this clone: A read error may account for a junction end that differs from germline. The rearrangement links TRBV7-7 to TRBJ2-3, with D uncertain. The V gene's germline CDR1 is SSHAT and CDR2 FNYEAQ (reference sequence). The CDR3 contains 15 residues. CDR3 in amino acids: CASSPIWCGPDTQYF. In nucleotides, the CDR3 is TGTGCTAGCAGCCCAATTTGGTGCGGCCCAGATACGCAGTATTTT.

The chain recombines TRBV30 with TRBJ2-1; 9 nucleotides align to TRBD2. The CDR3 consists of 16 residues. V trimming: 0 bases; J trimming: 9 bases; junction bases outside the gene matches: 12. Looked up from germline, CDR1 is GTSNPN and CDR2 is SVGIG (reference sequence). The CDR3 is CAWSVLRTSGFGEQFF. The CDR3 DNA sequence: TGTGCCTGGAGTGTTCTTAGAACTAGCGGGTTTGGTGAGCAGTTCTTC. The complete variable domain, with remaining parts taken from reference TRBV30 and TRBJ2-1, reads SQTIHQWPATLVQPVGSPLSLECTVEGTSNPNLYWYRQAAGRGLQLLFYSVGIGQISSEVPQNLSASRPQDRQFILSSKKLLLSDSGFYLCAWSVLRTSGFGEQFFGPGTRLTVL.

This chain connects TRBV2 to TRBJ2-2, with 9 bases matching TRBD1. Germline CDR1 and CDR2: SNHLY and FYNNEI. This CDR3 has 16 residues. J gave up 0 bases and V 4 bases, and 3 bases lay outside the gene matches. CDR3 residues: CASSVGTGTNTGELFF. The CDR3 bases are TGTGCCAGCAGTGTGGGGACAGGGACGAACACCGGGGAGCTGTTTTTT.

This clone occurred once. This sequence joins TRBV30 and TRBJ1-5, with D maybe TRBD1 (6 bases). CDR1 and CDR2 from the germline V gene are GTSNPN and SVGIG (reference sequence). Between the trimmed V and J ends, which lost 4 bases and 5 bases, there was a span of 12 bases. The CDR3 runs 13 residues. The CDR3 bases are TGTGCCTGGACGGACAGCGTCTATCAGCCCCAGCATTTT. This codes for CAWTDSVYQPQHF.

The CDR3 protein is CASSAPEHAKNIQYF. The CDR3 nucleotides are TGCGCCAGCAGTGCCCCGGAACATGCCAAAAACATTCAGTACTTC. This chain connects TRBV10-2 to TRBJ2-4; D ambiguous. Germline assignment: CDR1 WSHSY and CDR2 SAAADI. CDR3 size: 15 residues. Trimming pared 4 bases from V and 1 base from J, leaving 11 bases between.

The J gene is TRBJ2-1, the V gene TRBV4-3; D remains unclear. The V gene lost 1 base and the J gene lost 5 bases, with 12 bases spanning the gap. Germline values: CDR1 LGHNA, CDR2 YSLEER. This CDR3 spans 15 amino acids. The CDR3 loop is CASSQGLAKNNEQFF. DNA of the CDR3: TGCGCCAGCAGCCAAGGATTAGCCAAAAACAATGAGCAGTTCTTC.

The chain couples TRBV4-1 to TRBJ2-2, with a possible D match to TRBD2 (5 bases). Trimming took 3 bases from V and 3 from J, leaving 14 bases between them. The length of the CDR3 is 16 residues. Germline V lookup: CDR1 MGHRA, CDR2 YSYEKL. The CDR3 DNA sequence: TGCGCCAGCAGCCATTTATCGTTCGGGGACACCGGGGAGCTGTTTTTT. Protein product: CASSHLSFGDTGELFF.